A selection of T cell receptor beta chains follows, all from one sample in a study of blood T cell repertoires in COVID-19. Only in-frame clones appear in the TCRdb table, and some are missing; sequencing was by immunoSEQ multiplex PCR. The sample lists more than 110,000 clones, roughly 76% seen once, with 10% to 15% in the top ten. Material for sequencing was peripheral blood. The receptors stem from a man of 80 years or more with acute or convalescent COVID-19. Both conserved end residues are part of each CDR3. Fields, in order: clone size, D gene, V gene, CDR3 protein. The D gene is left open where the match is weak. Not every row has a clone size; where given, it reads once, few, many or a size class.

NA	NA	TRBV18	CASSPEQQVGYTF
NA	NA	TRBV7-2	CASSFPSTDTQYF
NA	NA	TRBV5-4	CASSGAFTEAFF
NA	NA	TRBV7-9	CASSLGGYTQYF
NA	TRBD2	TRBV7-2	CASSPTSGGAGRETQYF
NA	NA	TRBV7-2	CASSLDGGYEQFF
few	NA	TRBV14	CASSQMTGPNTEAFF
few	NA	TRBV5-4	CASSLGEDGYTF
NA	NA	TRBV10-1	CASGVVRGAEETQYF
few	TRBD2	TRBV27	CASSLVRAGPPYEQYF
NA	NA	TRBV5-4	CASSTGQWARNTEAFF
NA	TRBD1	TRBV18	CASSPMGQINEQYF
NA	NA	TRBV6-5	CASRTGYRDGRGYF
NA	TRBD1	TRBV28	CASSSRSDRGVEKLFF
NA	TRBD2	TRBV6-5	CASSSSGGRTDTQYF
NA	TRBD1	TRBV3-1/TRBV3-2	CASSQRAGGTGGTAGANVLTF
many	TRBD1	TRBV23-1	CASSQPGQVNSPLHF
NA	TRBD1	TRBV2	CASSARQGGYEQYF
NA	NA	TRBV7-9	CASGVGTTTEAFF
NA	NA	TRBV5-1	CASSLADQGYGYTF
few	TRBD1	TRBV18	CASSASQGATQAFF
many	NA	TRBV7-8	CASSLDRASAEAFF
NA	TRBD1	TRBV10-3	CAIKAGQGNTEAFF
few	NA	TRBV18	CASSRFGPGAGNTIYF
many	NA	TRBV10-2	CASSEPSSRSLGYTF
NA	NA	TRBV10-3	CAISEGQGITDTQYF
NA	NA	TRBV3-1/TRBV3-2	CASSQDPGGQETQYF
NA	TRBD1	TRBV18	CASSHSGQGANSNQPQHF
NA	TRBD1	TRBV7-6	CASSLGGDRNSPLHF
NA	TRBD1	TRBV6-5	CASRPGTGGYNEQFF
NA	NA	TRBV9	CASSVYEYNEQFF
NA	NA	TRBV6-5	CASSTGHGRTGYTF
NA	NA	TRBV2	CASRPGVITYEQYF
NA	NA	TRBV4-3	CASSLSMSSGNTIYF
NA	TRBD2	TRBV27	CASRSGTSSRGELFF
NA	TRBD1	TRBV28	CASSSGGQVQETQYF
NA	TRBD2	TRBV7-8	CASSPGVAGVGDTQYF
few	NA	TRBV5-5	CASSPMNTEAFF
NA	NA	TRBV2	CASSEDRRGQGSYEQYF
NA	TRBD1	TRBV10-3	CAIRGQANTEAFF
few	TRBD1	TRBV18	CASSPVGSTGAVYEQYF
NA	NA	TRBV24-1	CATGGGNQPQHF
NA	NA	TRBV6-6	CASSRPLGPNEQFF
NA	NA	TRBV7-2	CASSPWGGGHYEQYF
NA	NA	TRBV23-1	CASTPTDTNYEQYF